Below, 8 T cell receptor beta chains from the same sample are listed, as sequenced in a study of blood T cell repertoires in COVID-19. Repertoires were generated with immunoSEQ multiplex PCR, while TCRdb's copy carries only in-frame clones and drops some. The sample has about 190,000 clones, about 88% seen once. Sequenced sample: peripheral blood. These receptor sequences come from a human donor in a cohort sampled during active COVID-19.

The rearrangement uses TRBV6-2 or TRBV6-3 and TRBJ1-4, with TRBD1 identical over 8 bases. Trimming cost V 0 bases and J 3 bases; bases outside gene matches: 6. Per germline, CDR1 MNHEY and CDR2 SVGEGT. CDR3 length: 17 residues. The CDR3 region has the DNA TGTGCCAGCAGTTACTCGAAGGGGGACAGGTCTAATGAAAAACTGTTTTTT. Encoded protein: CASSYSKGDRSNEKLFF.

V usage is TRBV9 and J usage is TRBJ2-7; a possible D gene is TRBD1 (5 bases). Trimming removed 0 bases from V and 1 base from J, with 8 bases in between. The CDR3 contains 14 residues. Germline assignment: CDR1 SGDLS and CDR2 YYNGEE. The DNA for the CDR3 is TGTGCCAGCAGCGTAGATCAGGGATCCTACGAGCAGTACTTC. It yields the protein CASSVDQGSYEQYF. The entire variable domain, with the rest obtained from reference TRBV9 and TRBJ2-7, is as follows: DSGVTQTPKHLITATGQRVTLRCSPRSGDLSVYWYQQSLDQGLQFLIQYYNGEERAKGNILERFSAQQFPDLHSELNLSSLELGDSALYFCASSVDQGSYEQYFGPGTRLTVT.

The chain recombines TRBV11-2 with TRBJ2-2; TRBD1 matches 7 bases. The length of the CDR3 is 17 residues. Germline assignment: CDR1 SGHAT and CDR2 FQNNGV. V shed 5 bases and J 1 base; nucleotides not matched to a gene: 10. The DNA of the CDR3 is TGTGCCAGCAGCCAAAGACAGGGTAGGATGAACACCGGGGAGCTGTTTTTT. Encoded protein: CASSQRQGRMNTGELFF.

The gene calls are TRBV25-1 and TRBJ1-1, with a possible D match to TRBD1 (6 bases). The V end was cut by 4 bases, the J end by 1 base, with 10 bases between. There are 14 residues in the CDR3. Looked up from germline, CDR1 is MGHDK and CDR2 is SYGVNS. DNA for the CDR3: TGTGCCAGCAGTGGATGGACAGAGAACACTGAAGCTTTCTTT. This codes for CASSGWTENTEAFF.

This chain uses TRBV19 with TRBJ2-6; 10 bases agree with TRBD1. V dropped 6 bases and J dropped 0; count of bases not matched to a gene: 8. CDR3 length equals 18 residues. The germline V gene has CDR1 LNHDA and CDR2 SQIVND (reference sequence). CDR3 sequence (DNA): TGTGCCAGTAGCCCCCTGGACAGGGGGAACTCTGGGGCCAACGTCCTGACTTTC. Its translation is CASSPLDRGNSGANVLTF.

This sequence joins TRBV11-2 and TRBJ2-7; TRBD1 aligns across 9 bases. Unmatched junction bases numbered 4, after V lost 3 bases and J lost 4 bases. CDR3 length: 14 residues. The germline V gene has CDR1 SGHAT and CDR2 FQNNGV. CDR3 residues: CASSFGTGRYEQYF. The CDR3 DNA follows: TGTGCCAGCAGCTTCGGGACAGGGAGGTACGAGCAGTACTTC. The variable domain in full, completed from reference TRBV11-2 and TRBJ2-7, reads EAGVAQSPRYKIIEKRQSVAFWCNPISGHATLYWYQQILGQGPKLLIQFQNNGVVDDSQLPKDRFSAERLKGVDSTLKIQPAKLEDSAVYLCASSFGTGRYEQYFGPGTRLTVT.

The chain joins TRBV2 to TRBJ2-3; 8 nucleotides line up with TRBD2. The CDR3 is 13 amino acids. Trimming cost V 4 bases and J 6 bases; bases outside gene matches: 3. Per germline, CDR1 SNHLY and CDR2 FYNNEI. CDR3 nucleotide sequence: TGTGCCAGCAGTGCTCGCGGGAGGGATACGCAGTATTTT. It codes for CASSARGRDTQYF.

V is TRBV7-2 and J is TRBJ2-7, with TRBD1 identical over 9 bases. The germline gives CDR1 SGHTA, CDR2 FQGNSA. The CDR3 consists of 15 residues. J was trimmed by 3 bases and V by 6 bases; bases with no gene match: 9. The CDR3 DNA is TGTGCCAGCAGGCAGAGACAGGGGGAATACTACGAGCAGTACTTC. Its protein product is CASRQRQGEYYEQYF.